This TCR beta chain comes out of a study of shared clonotypes between healthy human individuals. Clones were sequenced by immunoSEQ multiplex PCR, and TCRdb holds only the in-frame ones, with some missing. The sample consists of about 2 million clones, 85% to 95% of them appearing once. Germline CDR1 WSHSY, CDR2 SAAADI. CDR3 size: 16 residues. After removal of 6 bases from V and 6 bases from J, the junction contained 11 bases not matched to a gene. The sequenced sample consisted of naive CD4+ T cells sorted from blood. Stated subset: CD45RA+ positively selected. The rearrangement uses TRBV10-2 and TRBJ2-2; 9 bases map to TRBD1. The source is a man between 18 and 35 years old in good health. CDR3 nucleotide sequence: TGCGCCAGCAGCCTCGGACAGGGGTCGATCCCCGGGGAGCTGTTTTTT. Translating gives CASSLGQGSIPGELFF.